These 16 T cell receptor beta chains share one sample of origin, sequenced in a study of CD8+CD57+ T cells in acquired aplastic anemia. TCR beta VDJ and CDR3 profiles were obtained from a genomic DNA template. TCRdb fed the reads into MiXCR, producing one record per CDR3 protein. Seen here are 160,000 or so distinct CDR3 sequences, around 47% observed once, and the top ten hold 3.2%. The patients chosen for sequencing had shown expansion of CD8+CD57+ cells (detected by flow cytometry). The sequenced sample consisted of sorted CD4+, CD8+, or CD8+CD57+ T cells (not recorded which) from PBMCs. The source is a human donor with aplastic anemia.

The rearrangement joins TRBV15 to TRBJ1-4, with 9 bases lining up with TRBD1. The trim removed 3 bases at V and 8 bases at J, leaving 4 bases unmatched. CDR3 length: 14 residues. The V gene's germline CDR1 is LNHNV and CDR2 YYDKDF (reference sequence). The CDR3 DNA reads TGTGCCACCAGCAGGGGACAGGGAGGGGAAAAACTGTTTTTT. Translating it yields CATSRGQGGEKLFF.

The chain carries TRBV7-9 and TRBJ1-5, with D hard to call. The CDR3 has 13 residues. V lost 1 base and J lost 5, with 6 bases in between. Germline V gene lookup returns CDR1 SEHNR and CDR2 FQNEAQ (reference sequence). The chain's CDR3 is CASSLGSHQPQHF. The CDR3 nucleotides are TGTGCCAGCAGCTTAGGCAGCCATCAGCCCCAGCATTTT.

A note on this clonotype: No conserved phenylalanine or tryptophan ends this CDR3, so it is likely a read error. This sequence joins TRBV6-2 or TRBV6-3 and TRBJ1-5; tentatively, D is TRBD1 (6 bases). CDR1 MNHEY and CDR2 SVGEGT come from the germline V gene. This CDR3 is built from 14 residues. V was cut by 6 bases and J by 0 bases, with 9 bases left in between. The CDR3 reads CASSYRDSNQPQHL. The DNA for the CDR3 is TGTGCCAGCAGCTACAGGGATAGCAATCAGCCCCAGCATCTT.

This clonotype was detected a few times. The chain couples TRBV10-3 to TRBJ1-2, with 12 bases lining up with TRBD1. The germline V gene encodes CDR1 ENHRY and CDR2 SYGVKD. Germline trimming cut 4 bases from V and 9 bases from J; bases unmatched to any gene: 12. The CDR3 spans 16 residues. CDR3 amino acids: CAISGGTGGPPESYTF. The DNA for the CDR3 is TGTGCCATCAGTGGGGGGACAGGGGGCCCTCCGGAGAGCTACACCTTC.

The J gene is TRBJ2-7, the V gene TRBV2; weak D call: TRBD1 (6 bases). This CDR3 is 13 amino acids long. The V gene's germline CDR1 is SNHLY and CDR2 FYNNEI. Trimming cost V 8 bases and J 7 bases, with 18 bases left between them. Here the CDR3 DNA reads TGTGCCAGCTATGCAAGGGGGTATGGGGAGCAGTACGTC. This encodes CASYARGYGEQYV.

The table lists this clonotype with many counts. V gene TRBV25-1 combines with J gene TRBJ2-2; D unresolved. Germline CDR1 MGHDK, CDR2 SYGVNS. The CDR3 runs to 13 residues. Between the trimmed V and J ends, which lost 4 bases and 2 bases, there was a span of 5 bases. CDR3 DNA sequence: TGTGCCAGCAGTGGATCTAACACCGGGGAGCTGTTTTTT. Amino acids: CASSGSNTGELFF.

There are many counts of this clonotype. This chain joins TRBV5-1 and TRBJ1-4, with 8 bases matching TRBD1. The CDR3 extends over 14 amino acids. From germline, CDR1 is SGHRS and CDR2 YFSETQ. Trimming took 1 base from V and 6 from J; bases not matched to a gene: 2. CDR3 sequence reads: CASSLKGQDEKLFF. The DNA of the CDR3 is TGCGCCAGCAGCTTGAAGGGACAGGATGAAAAACTGTTTTTT. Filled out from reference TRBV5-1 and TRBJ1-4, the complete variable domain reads KAGVTQTPRYLIKTRGQQVTLSCSPISGHRSVSWYQQTPGQGLQFLFEYFSETQRNKGNFPGRFSGRQFSNSRSEMNVSTLELGDSALYLCASSLKGQDEKLFFGSGTQLSVL.

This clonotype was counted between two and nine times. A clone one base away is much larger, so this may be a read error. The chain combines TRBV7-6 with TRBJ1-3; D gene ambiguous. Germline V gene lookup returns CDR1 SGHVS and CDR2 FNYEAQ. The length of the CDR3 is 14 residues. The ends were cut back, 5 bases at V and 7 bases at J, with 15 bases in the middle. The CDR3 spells CASSPARAQNTIYF. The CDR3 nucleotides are TGTGCCAGCAGCCCCGCTAGGGCCCAGAACACCATATATTTT.

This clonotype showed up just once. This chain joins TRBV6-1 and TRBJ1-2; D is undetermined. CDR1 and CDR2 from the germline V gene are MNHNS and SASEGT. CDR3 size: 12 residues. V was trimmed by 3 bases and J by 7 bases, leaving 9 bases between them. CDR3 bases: TGTGCCAGCAGTGAGTCTCAACCTGGCTACACCTTC. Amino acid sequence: CASSESQPGYTF.

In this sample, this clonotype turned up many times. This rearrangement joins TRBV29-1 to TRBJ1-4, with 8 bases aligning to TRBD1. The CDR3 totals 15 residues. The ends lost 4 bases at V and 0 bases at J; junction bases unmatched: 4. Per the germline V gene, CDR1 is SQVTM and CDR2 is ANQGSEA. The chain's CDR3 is CSVGTGLSTNEKLFF. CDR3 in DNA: TGCAGCGTTGGGACAGGGCTCTCAACTAATGAAAAACTGTTTTTT.

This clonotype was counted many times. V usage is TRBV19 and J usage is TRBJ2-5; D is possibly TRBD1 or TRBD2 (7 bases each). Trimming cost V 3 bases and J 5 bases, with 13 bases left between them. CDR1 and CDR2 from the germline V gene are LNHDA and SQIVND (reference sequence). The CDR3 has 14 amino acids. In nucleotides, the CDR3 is TGTGCCAGTAGTATCCAGGGGGGGCAGGAGACCCAGTACTTC. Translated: CASSIQGGQETQYF. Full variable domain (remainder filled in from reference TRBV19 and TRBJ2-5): DGGITQSPKYLFRKEGQNVTLSCEQNLNHDAMYWYRQDPGQGLRLIYYSQIVNDFQKGDIAEGYSVSREKKESFPLTVTSAQKNPTAFYLCASSIQGGQETQYFGPGTRLLVL.

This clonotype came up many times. DNA of the CDR3: TGCGCCAGCAGCCGAGGATGGGTTAGAGGAATCGGGGACGAAGCTTTCTTT. This encodes CASSRGWVRGIGDEAFF. The V call is TRBV5-1, the J call TRBJ1-1; TRBD1 might be the D (5 bases). The CDR3 is 17 amino acids. Trimming removed 4 bases at V and 8 bases at J, with 27 bases between. CDR1 and CDR2 (germline): SGHRS, YFSETQ.

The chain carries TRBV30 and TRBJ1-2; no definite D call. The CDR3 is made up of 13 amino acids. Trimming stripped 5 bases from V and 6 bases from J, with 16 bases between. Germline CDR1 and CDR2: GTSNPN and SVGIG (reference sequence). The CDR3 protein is CAWGRSLGDGYTF. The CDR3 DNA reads TGTGCCTGGGGCAGGTCCCTTGGTGATGGCTACACCTTC.

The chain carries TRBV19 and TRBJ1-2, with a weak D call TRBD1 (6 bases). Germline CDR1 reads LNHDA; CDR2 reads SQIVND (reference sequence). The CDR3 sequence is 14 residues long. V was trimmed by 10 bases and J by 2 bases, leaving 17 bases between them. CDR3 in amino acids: CATLNRETNYGYTF. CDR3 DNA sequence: TGTGCCACCCTCAACAGGGAAACCAACTATGGCTACACCTTC. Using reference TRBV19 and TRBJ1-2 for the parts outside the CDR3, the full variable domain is DGGITQSPKYLFRKEGQNVTLSCEQNLNHDAMYWYRQDPGQGLRLIYYSQIVNDFQKGDIAEGYSVSREKKESFPLTVTSAQKNPTAFYLCATLNRETNYGYTFGSGTRLTVV.

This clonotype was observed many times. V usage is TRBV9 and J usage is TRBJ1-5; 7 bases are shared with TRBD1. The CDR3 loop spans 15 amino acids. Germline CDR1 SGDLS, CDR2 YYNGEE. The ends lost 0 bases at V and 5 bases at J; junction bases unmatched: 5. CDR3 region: CASSVGQGKDQPQHF. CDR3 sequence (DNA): TGTGCCAGCAGCGTAGGACAGGGTAAGGATCAGCCCCAGCATTTT.

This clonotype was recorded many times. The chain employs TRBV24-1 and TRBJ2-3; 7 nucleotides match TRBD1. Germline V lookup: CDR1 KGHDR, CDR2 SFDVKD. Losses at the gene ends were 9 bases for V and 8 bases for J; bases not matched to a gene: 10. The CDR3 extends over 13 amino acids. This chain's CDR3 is CATGTDHEITQYF. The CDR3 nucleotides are TGTGCCACCGGGACAGACCACGAAATTACGCAGTATTTT.